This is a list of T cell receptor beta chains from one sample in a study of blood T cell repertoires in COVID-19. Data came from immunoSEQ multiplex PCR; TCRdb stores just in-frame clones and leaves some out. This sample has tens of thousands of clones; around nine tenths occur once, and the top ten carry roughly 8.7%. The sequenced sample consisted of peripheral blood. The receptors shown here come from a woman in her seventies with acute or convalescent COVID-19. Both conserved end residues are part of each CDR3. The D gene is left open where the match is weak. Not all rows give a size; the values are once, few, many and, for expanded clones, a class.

CDR3 DNA: TGTGCCAGCAGCTTAGCCGTAAGCTCTGGGGCCAACGTCCTGACTTTC; CDR3 protein: CASSLAVSSGANVLTF; clone size: .; V gene: TRBV5-8; J gene: TRBJ2-6; D gene: .
CDR3 DNA: TGTAAAGAGGCGGGAGGGCCCGGTGACTTC; CDR3 protein: CKEAGGPGDF; clone size: once; V gene: TRBV11-2; J gene: TRBJ2-7; D gene: TRBD2
CDR3 DNA: TGTGCCAGCAGCTTGGCCGGGAGCTCCTACAATGAGCAGTTCTTC; CDR3 protein: CASSLAGSSYNEQFF; clone size: .; V gene: TRBV5-6; J gene: TRBJ2-1; D gene: .
CDR3 DNA: TGTGCCAGCAGCTCGGGACAGCTCAATCAGCCCCAGCATTTT; CDR3 protein: CASSSGQLNQPQHF; clone size: .; V gene: TRBV7-2; J gene: TRBJ1-5; D gene: TRBD1
CDR3 DNA: TGTGCCACCAGTGATCCGGGACAGGGGGCTACAGATACGCAGTATTTT; CDR3 protein: CATSDPGQGATDTQYF; clone size: .; V gene: TRBV24-1; J gene: TRBJ2-3; D gene: TRBD1
CDR3 DNA: TGTGCCAGCAGCTTAGAAGCGGGCCGATACAATGAGCAGTTCTTC; CDR3 protein: CASSLEAGRYNEQFF; clone size: .; V gene: TRBV7-2; J gene: TRBJ2-1; D gene: .
CDR3 DNA: TGTGCCAGCAGAGAAACGCAGGGGGTTAGGAACACCGGGGAGCTGTTTTTT; CDR3 protein: CASRETQGVRNTGELFF; clone size: .; V gene: TRBV2; J gene: TRBJ2-2; D gene: TRBD1
CDR3 DNA: TGTGCCAGCTCACAGGACAGGAACACTGAAGCTTTCTTT; CDR3 protein: CASSQDRNTEAFF; clone size: .; V gene: TRBV18; J gene: TRBJ1-1; D gene: .
CDR3 DNA: TGTGCCAGCAGAGACGACAGGTTTTCTGAAGCTTTCTTT; CDR3 protein: CASRDDRFSEAFF; clone size: .; V gene: TRBV7-9; J gene: TRBJ1-1; D gene: .
CDR3 DNA: TGTGCCAGCAGCACCCCCAGGGGCGGGGGGCAGCCCCAGCATTTT; CDR3 protein: CASSTPRGGGQPQHF; clone size: .; V gene: TRBV2; J gene: TRBJ1-5; D gene: .
CDR3 DNA: TGTGCCAGCAGCTTAACCGGGCTAGCGGGAGGGCCGGGGGAGCAGTTCTTC; CDR3 protein: CASSLTGLAGGPGEQFF; clone size: once; V gene: TRBV11-2; J gene: TRBJ2-1; D gene: TRBD2
CDR3 DNA: TGTGCCAGCTCACCGTATGGACAGGGGCTCGGGGAGCTGTTTTTT; CDR3 protein: CASSPYGQGLGELFF; clone size: .; V gene: TRBV18; J gene: TRBJ2-2; D gene: TRBD1
CDR3 DNA: TGTGCCAGCAGTCCGGGACAGGGCACAGATACGCAGTATTTT; CDR3 protein: CASSPGQGTDTQYF; clone size: .; V gene: TRBV28; J gene: TRBJ2-3; D gene: TRBD1
CDR3 DNA: TGTGCCAGTAGTATAGAGGAGGGCAGGGTGAGCTCTAGTTTGAATCAGCCCCAGCATTTT; CDR3 protein: CASSIEEGRVSSSLNQPQHF; clone size: few; V gene: TRBV19; J gene: TRBJ1-5; D gene: .
CDR3 DNA: TGTGCCAGCTGCATGGGGACAGCTAATTCACCCCTCCACTTT; CDR3 protein: CASCMGTANSPLHF; clone size: .; V gene: TRBV28; J gene: TRBJ1-6; D gene: TRBD1
CDR3 DNA: TGTGCCAGTAGTATGTTGACAGGAAAGGCGGCTAACTATGGCTACACCTTC; CDR3 protein: CASSMLTGKAANYGYTF; clone size: .; V gene: TRBV19; J gene: TRBJ1-2; D gene: .
CDR3 DNA: TGTGCCAGCAGCTTGGGGGGACTAGCGGGAAACACCGGGGAGCTGTTTTTT; CDR3 protein: CASSLGGLAGNTGELFF; clone size: .; V gene: TRBV5-6; J gene: TRBJ2-2; D gene: TRBD2
CDR3 DNA: TGTGCCAGCAGTACTAACTACGAGCAGTACTTC; CDR3 protein: CASSTNYEQYF; clone size: .; V gene: TRBV25-1; J gene: TRBJ2-7; D gene: .
CDR3 DNA: TGCGCCAGCAGCTTGGAGAGGAACCCCTACAATGAGCAGTTCTTC; CDR3 protein: CASSLERNPYNEQFF; clone size: .; V gene: TRBV5-1; J gene: TRBJ2-1; D gene: .
CDR3 DNA: TGTGCCAGCAGTTTGTCCGGGACAACTCCCCTCCGGGGTGAAAAACTGTTTTTT; CDR3 protein: CASSLSGTTPLRGEKLFF; clone size: .; V gene: TRBV28; J gene: TRBJ1-4; D gene: .
CDR3 DNA: TGTGCCAGCAGCTTATTTCAGGGGGTGGAAAAACTGTTTTTT; CDR3 protein: CASSLFQGVEKLFF; clone size: .; V gene: TRBV7-9; J gene: TRBJ1-4; D gene: TRBD1
CDR3 DNA: TGTGCCAGCAGCTGGACAGGACCCTTAAGCTACGAGCAGTACTTC; CDR3 protein: CASSWTGPLSYEQYF; clone size: .; V gene: TRBV7-2; J gene: TRBJ2-7; D gene: TRBD1
CDR3 DNA: TGTGCCAGCAGTTTGGCTAGCAAAGGACCAGGTGAGCAGTTCTTC; CDR3 protein: CASSLASKGPGEQFF; clone size: .; V gene: TRBV27; J gene: TRBJ2-1; D gene: .
CDR3 DNA: TGTGCCAGCAGCTATGGACTAGCGGGAGGTTCCTACAATGAGCAGTTCTTC; CDR3 protein: CASSYGLAGGSYNEQFF; clone size: .; V gene: TRBV5-6; J gene: TRBJ2-1; D gene: TRBD2
CDR3 DNA: TGTGCCAGCAGTGGCCCCCAGCGAGGGACTGAAGCTTTCTTT; CDR3 protein: CASSGPQRGTEAFF; clone size: few; V gene: TRBV2; J gene: TRBJ1-1; D gene: .
CDR3 DNA: TGTGCCAGCAGTTATCGGCGGGAGCAAAACGAGCAGTACTTC; CDR3 protein: CASSYRREQNEQYF; clone size: once; V gene: TRBV6-5; J gene: TRBJ2-7; D gene: TRBD2
CDR3 DNA: TGTGCCAGCAGCTTACGGCAGGGGGCCTACAATGAGCAGTTCTTC; CDR3 protein: CASSLRQGAYNEQFF; clone size: .; V gene: TRBV7-3; J gene: TRBJ2-1; D gene: TRBD1
CDR3 DNA: TGTGCCAGCAGCGCAATCGGGACTACAACTACCGGGGAGCTGTTTTTT; CDR3 protein: CASSAIGTTTTGELFF; clone size: .; V gene: TRBV7-3; J gene: TRBJ2-2; D gene: TRBD2
CDR3 DNA: TGCGCCAGCAGCTTGGGGGCTGGACAGGTCGGGAATTCACCCCTCCACTTT; CDR3 protein: CASSLGAGQVGNSPLHF; clone size: .; V gene: TRBV5-1; J gene: TRBJ1-6; D gene: TRBD1
CDR3 DNA: TGCGCCAGCAGCACGACAGCCTCGGGGGGTTATGAGCAGTTCTTC; CDR3 protein: CASSTTASGGYEQFF; clone size: many; V gene: TRBV5-1; J gene: TRBJ2-1; D gene: TRBD2
CDR3 DNA: TGTGCCAGCTCACCACCCTGGAGGGGCGACACCATATATTTT; CDR3 protein: CASSPPWRGDTIYF; clone size: .; V gene: TRBV18; J gene: TRBJ1-3; D gene: .
CDR3 DNA: TGTGCCAGCAGCATACAGGGGGCGGAGGGCACAGATACGCAGTATTTT; CDR3 protein: CASSIQGAEGTDTQYF; clone size: .; V gene: TRBV7-3; J gene: TRBJ2-3; D gene: TRBD1
CDR3 DNA: TGTGCCACCCGGAGCGGAGGCCGCACAGATACGCAGTATTTT; CDR3 protein: CATRSGGRTDTQYF; clone size: .; V gene: TRBV24-1; J gene: TRBJ2-3; D gene: .
CDR3 DNA: TGTGCCAGCTCACAAAACCTAAAACAGGGGGGAGATACGCAGTATTTT; CDR3 protein: CASSQNLKQGGDTQYF; clone size: .; V gene: TRBV18; J gene: TRBJ2-3; D gene: TRBD1
CDR3 DNA: TGTGCCAGCAGCCCCCGGGGGGGCCGGTGGAATGAGCAGTTCTTC; CDR3 protein: CASSPRGGRWNEQFF; clone size: .; V gene: TRBV7-2; J gene: TRBJ2-1; D gene: TRBD2
CDR3 DNA: TGTGCCACCAGCAGGGGGCAGAGAGAGACCCAGTACTTC; CDR3 protein: CATSRGQRETQYF; clone size: .; V gene: TRBV15; J gene: TRBJ2-5; D gene: .
CDR3 DNA: TGTGCCAGTAGTATCTTCGGGGGTTCGAACACCGGGGAGCTGTTTTTT; CDR3 protein: CASSIFGGSNTGELFF; clone size: .; V gene: TRBV19; J gene: TRBJ2-2; D gene: .
CDR3 DNA: TGTGCCAGCAGTTCTCCGGGACTAGCGGGAGCAGATACGCAGTATTTT; CDR3 protein: CASSSPGLAGADTQYF; clone size: few; V gene: TRBV28; J gene: TRBJ2-3; D gene: TRBD2
CDR3 DNA: TGTGCCAGCGGCTACAGGGTGGGGGAGACCCAGTACTTC; CDR3 protein: CASGYRVGETQYF; clone size: .; V gene: TRBV2; J gene: TRBJ2-5; D gene: .
CDR3 DNA: TGTGCTAGTGGTTTGAACCCGACTAGCGGGGTAAAAAACATTCAGTACTTC; CDR3 protein: CASGLNPTSGVKNIQYF; clone size: .; V gene: TRBV12-5; J gene: TRBJ2-4; D gene: TRBD2
CDR3 DNA: TGTGCCAGCAGCGCCGGGGACAAGGTTCGTGACACTGAAGCTTTCTTT; CDR3 protein: CASSAGDKVRDTEAFF; clone size: .; V gene: TRBV11-2; J gene: TRBJ1-1; D gene: .
CDR3 DNA: TGCAGTGCTAGTAGGGCGGGTGGCTACGAGCAGTACTTC; CDR3 protein: CSASRAGGYEQYF; clone size: .; V gene: TRBV20-1; J gene: TRBJ2-7; D gene: .
CDR3 DNA: TGTGCCAGCAGCCGGGGGACTAGCGGGAGTGGGCAGTACTTC; CDR3 protein: CASSRGTSGSGQYF; clone size: .; V gene: TRBV4-2; J gene: TRBJ2-7; D gene: TRBD2
CDR3 DNA: TGTGCCAGCAGCACGGTAGGGGTTTACGAGCAGTACTTC; CDR3 protein: CASSTVGVYEQYF; clone size: .; V gene: TRBV13; J gene: TRBJ2-7; D gene: .
CDR3 DNA: TGTGCCAGCAGTTTGGCAGGGGGTGTTAATGAAAAACTGTTTTTT; CDR3 protein: CASSLAGGVNEKLFF; clone size: .; V gene: TRBV28; J gene: TRBJ1-4; D gene: TRBD1
CDR3 DNA: TGTGCCAGTAGTATAGATCGGACACAAGCCTACAATGAGCAGTTCTTC; CDR3 protein: CASSIDRTQAYNEQFF; clone size: .; V gene: TRBV19; J gene: TRBJ2-1; D gene: .
CDR3 DNA: TGTGCCAGCAGTTTTGGACAGGGAAGGTACAATGAGCAGTTCTTC; CDR3 protein: CASSFGQGRYNEQFF; clone size: .; V gene: TRBV6-5; J gene: TRBJ2-1; D gene: TRBD1
CDR3 DNA: TGTGCCAGCAGGGGGGGAAGCGTCACCGGGGAGCTGTTTTTT; CDR3 protein: CASRGGSVTGELFF; clone size: .; V gene: TRBV2; J gene: TRBJ2-2; D gene: .
CDR3 DNA: TGCGCCAGCAGCCAAGGCTTCCGGGACAGGGGCAATCAGCCCCAGCATTTT; CDR3 protein: CASSQGFRDRGNQPQHF; clone size: .; V gene: TRBV4-1; J gene: TRBJ1-5; D gene: TRBD1
CDR3 DNA: TGTGCCATCACAGGGGGGAGTGATGAAGCTTTCTTT; CDR3 protein: CAITGGSDEAFF; clone size: .; V gene: TRBV10-3; J gene: TRBJ1-1; D gene: TRBD1
CDR3 DNA: TGTGCCAGCAGCTTGGGGGACAGGGAATACAATGAGCAGTTCTTC; CDR3 protein: CASSLGDREYNEQFF; clone size: many; V gene: TRBV5-6; J gene: TRBJ2-1; D gene: TRBD1
CDR3 DNA: TGCAGCGTTTCGGCTAGCGGGATTCCCTCCTACAATGAGCAGTTCTTC; CDR3 protein: CSVSASGIPSYNEQFF; clone size: once; V gene: TRBV29-1; J gene: TRBJ2-1; D gene: TRBD2
CDR3 DNA: TGTGCCAGCAGTACTGGGACTAGCGGGAGGTACAATGAGCAGTTCTTC; CDR3 protein: CASSTGTSGRYNEQFF; clone size: .; V gene: TRBV6-2/TRBV6-3; J gene: TRBJ2-1; D gene: TRBD2
CDR3 DNA: TGTGCCAGCAGCCTGGTTTCCAGGGGGTACAACTATGGCTACACCTTC; CDR3 protein: CASSLVSRGYNYGYTF; clone size: .; V gene: TRBV14; J gene: TRBJ1-2; D gene: TRBD1